This record concerns one T cell receptor (beta chain) sequence. This entry comes from a study of shared clonotypes between healthy human individuals. The length of the CDR3 is 15 residues. V was pared by 4 bases and J by 0 bases, with 11 bases between. Germline V gene lookup returns CDR1 LNHDA and CDR2 SQIVND (reference sequence). Sequencing was performed with immunoSEQ multiplex PCR; in TCRdb, only in-frame clones are kept and a portion is missing. The sample has about 2.4 million clones, 80% to 95% seen once. The clonotype originates from a man between 18 and 29 years old in good health. Some clones in this sample may be carry-over from other donors' samples. The chain joins TRBV19 to TRBJ2-3; D is possibly TRBD2 (6 bases). Sequencing input: naive CD4+ T cells from PBMCs. Regarding subset: CD45RA+ positively selected. The DNA of the CDR3 is TGTGCCAGTAGTAGAACCGGGACTAGCACAGATACGCAGTATTTT. This encodes CASSRTGTSTDTQYF.